Described below is a single TCR beta chain sequence and its context. The data belong to a study of T cell changes during pregnancy in multiple sclerosis. Data came from immunoSEQ multiplex PCR; TCRdb stores just in-frame clones and leaves some out. The repertoire holds 91,000 or so clones, approximately 92% seen once, with more than 2% in the top ten. CDR3 length equals 17 residues. Germline V gives CDR1 LNHDA, CDR2 SQIVND (reference sequence). Trimming took 3 bases from V and 4 from J, leaving 19 bases between them. The sequencing here drew on peripheral blood, taken after pregnancy. The genes are TRBV19 and TRBJ2-1; TRBD2 might be the D (6 bases). The sequence derives from a female donor with multiple sclerosis, enrolled in a pregnancy study. DNA of the CDR3: TGTGCCAGTAGTATGATTGGCGGGGCGGGAAGGTACAATGAGCAGTTCTTC. Its translation is CASSMIGGAGRYNEQFF.